This T cell receptor beta chain emerged from a study of blood T cell repertoires in COVID-19. Assay: immunoSEQ multiplex PCR; the TCRdb copy retains only in-frame clones and omits some. The sample has approximately 130,000 clones; just over 75% are singletons. There are 15 residues in the CDR3. Germline V gene lookup returns CDR1 LNHDA and CDR2 SQIVND (reference sequence). The J segment lost 7 bases and the V segment lost 5 bases, leaving 13 bases of the junction unmatched. The source material was peripheral blood. The source is a human donor in a cohort sampled during active COVID-19. V and J are TRBV19 and TRBJ1-1; 7 bases are shared with TRBD1. As DNA, the CDR3 is TGTGCCAGTAGTGCCTTGACAGGGTTCGTTAATGAAGCTTTCTTT. Translated: CASSALTGFVNEAFF.